One sample yielded the 30 T cell receptor beta chains listed below, sequenced in a study of blood T cell repertoires in COVID-19 (dated by TCRdb to about 2020). The receptor library was made with the immunoSEQ multiplex PCR assay. TCRdb stores this immuneACCESS table with in-frame sequences only. Part of the clones is absent; in the studies checked, under half of the shortfall reflects unresolved V genes, and no reason is known for the rest. A total of roughly 450,000 clones appear in this sample, less than 95% of them only once. The ten biggest clones cover 0.6% of the sample. What was sequenced was PBMCs or T cells enriched from blood (not recorded which). The receptors originated from a man aged 18 to 30 who had recovered from COVID-19.

This rearrangement joins TRBV6-5 to TRBJ1-1; tentative D call: TRBD1 (6 bases). CDR1 is MNHEY and CDR2 is SVGAGI in the germline V gene. This CDR3 spans 12 amino acids. Trimming removed 7 bases from V and 7 bases from J, with 13 bases in between. DNA of the CDR3: TGTGCCAGCACCCTGGGACACCTTGAAGCTTTCTTT. Translation gives CASTLGHLEAFF.

V and J are TRBV5-1 and TRBJ2-3, with D possibly matching TRBD2 (6 bases). Germline loops: CDR1 SGHRS, CDR2 YFSETQ. Trimming cost V 3 bases and J 5 bases, with 13 bases left between them. This CDR3 comprises 14 residues. CDR3 in amino acids: CASSSPSVEDTQYF. The CDR3 DNA reads as TGCGCCAGCAGCTCGCCTAGCGTTGAAGATACGCAGTATTTT.

The chain employs TRBV2 and TRBJ1-3, with 7 positions matching TRBD1. The CDR3 is 14 residues long. Germline V gene lookup returns CDR1 SNHLY and CDR2 FYNNEI. The junction had 6 bases not matched to a gene; V was cut back by 6 bases and J by 4 bases. CDR3 sequence reads: CASSSTGSGNTIYF. DNA for the CDR3: TGTGCCAGCAGCTCGACAGGGTCGGGAAACACCATATATTTT.

V and J are TRBV7-6 and TRBJ2-3, with TRBD2 identical over 7 bases. V gave up 0 bases and J gave up 3 bases; unmatched junction bases: 15. CDR1 and CDR2 (germline): SGHVS, FNYEAQ. The CDR3 totals 19 residues. This chain's CDR3 is CASSLALGGGEEGTDTQYF. For the CDR3, the DNA is TGTGCCAGCAGCTTAGCCCTCGGGGGAGGGGAGGAGGGGACAGATACGCAGTATTTT.

V and J are TRBV23-1 and TRBJ1-5, with unresolved D. TRBV23-1 is an ORF, and what it does is uncertain. The CDR3 extends over 11 amino acids. Trimming cost V 8 bases and J 5 bases, with 7 bases left between them. The CDR3 DNA sequence: TGCGCCAGCGTCCTCTATCAGCCCCAGCATTTT. This codes for CASVLYQPQHF.

This sequence joins TRBV15 and TRBJ1-1, with TRBD1 matching over 7 bases. With 6 bases clipped from V and 2 bases from J, the junction kept 6 bases outside the gene matches. Germline V lookup: CDR1 LNHNV, CDR2 YYDKDF (reference sequence). The CDR3 spans 14 residues. As DNA, the CDR3 is TGTGCCACCAGGGTTGGGACAGTAAACACTGAAGCTTTCTTT. This codes for CATRVGTVNTEAFF.

The chain has TRBV30 and TRBJ2-1; 10 nucleotides align to TRBD2. The germline gives CDR1 GTSNPN, CDR2 SVGIG (reference sequence). Unmatched junction bases numbered 7, after V lost 3 bases and J lost 8 bases. The CDR3 is 14 amino acids. The CDR3 nucleotides are TGTGCCTGGAGGAAGGTAGCGGGAGGCTATGAGCAGTTCTTC. Protein sequence: CAWRKVAGGYEQFF.

This sequence joins TRBV28 and TRBJ2-2; D remains unclear. Trimming stripped 4 bases from V and 2 bases from J, with 14 bases between. The CDR3 contains 16 residues. CDR1 and CDR2 (germline): MDHEN, SYDVKM. In nucleotides, the CDR3 is TGTGCCAGCAGTTACAGCCCTTGGGTAAACACCGGGGAGCTGTTTTTT. Translated: CASSYSPWVNTGELFF.

The chain uses TRBV7-3 and TRBJ2-7; TRBD2 is a possible D gene (6 bases). This CDR3 comprises 13 residues. Germline V lookup: CDR1 SGHTA, CDR2 FQGTGA. V was trimmed by 2 bases and J by 5 bases, leaving 10 bases between them. CDR3 nucleotides: TGTGCCAGCAGCTTAGCTCCGGGGGACGAGCAGTACTTC. This encodes CASSLAPGDEQYF.

The V call is TRBV11-2, the J call TRBJ2-3; 9 bases are a match to TRBD1. The CDR3 length is 16 residues. CDR1 is SGHAT, CDR2 FQNNGV, per germline. J lost 2 bases, V lost 1 base, and 4 bases had no gene match. CDR3 sequence: CASSLGTGATTDTQYF. DNA for the CDR3: TGTGCCAGCAGCTTAGGGACAGGGGCAACCACAGATACGCAGTATTTT.

This sequence joins TRBV9 and TRBJ1-1; D gene ambiguous. Trimming pared 4 bases from V and 5 bases from J, leaving 9 bases between. The CDR3 sequence is 12 residues long. Germline V gene data show CDR1 as SGDLS and CDR2 as YYNGEE. The CDR3, as DNA: TGTGCCAGCAGCCCCGGGTATACTGAAGCTTTCTTT. It specifies CASSPGYTEAFF.

The chain's CDR3 is CASSATSSGANVLTF. The CDR3 nucleotides are TGTGCCAGCAGTGCAACGAGCTCTGGGGCCAACGTCCTGACTTTC. The J gene is TRBJ2-6, the V gene TRBV2; no firm D call. From germline, CDR1 is SNHLY and CDR2 FYNNEI. This CDR3 spans 15 amino acids. Trimming left V 4 bases short and J 0 bases short, with 7 bases between.

The V call is TRBV3-1 (or the pseudogene TRBV3-2), the J call TRBJ1-6, with D uncertain. The CDR3 is 14 amino acids. The V gene lost 4 bases and the J gene lost 4 bases, with 8 bases spanning the gap. The V gene's germline CDR1 is LGHDT and CDR2 YNNKEL (reference sequence). Here the CDR3 DNA reads TGTGCCAGCAGCCCTTTACAGTATAATTCACCCCTCCACTTT. This gives the protein CASSPLQYNSPLHF.

The V gene is TRBV5-1, the J gene TRBJ1-2, with a tentative D call TRBD1 (6 bases). V gave up 4 bases and J gave up 2 bases, with 21 bases separating them. This CDR3 spans 17 amino acids. Germline lookup yields CDR1 SGHRS and CDR2 YFSETQ. CDR3 residues: CASSPSPTGTENYGYTF. Written as DNA, the CDR3 is TGCGCCAGCAGCCCCAGCCCAACAGGGACCGAAAACTATGGCTACACCTTC.

This clone turned up a few times. This chain uses TRBV28 with TRBJ1-5; tentatively, D is TRBD1 (6 bases). V lost 2 bases and J 1 base, leaving 12 bases between the germline ends. There are 16 residues in the CDR3. Germline loops: CDR1 MDHEN, CDR2 SYDVKM. The CDR3 sequence is CASSLNAGDSNQPQHF. The CDR3 DNA reads as TGTGCCAGCAGTTTAAACGCAGGGGACAGCAATCAGCCCCAGCATTTT.

This sequence joins TRBV30 and TRBJ1-1; D remains unclear. Per the germline V gene, CDR1 is GTSNPN and CDR2 is SVGIG (reference sequence). Deletions cut 0 bases from V and 6 bases from J, with 5 bases between. The CDR3 runs 11 residues. The CDR3 loop reads CAWSVHAEAFF. CDR3 bases: TGTGCCTGGAGTGTACACGCTGAAGCTTTCTTT.

The chain recombines TRBV5-1 with TRBJ2-1; D may be TRBD2 (5 bases). This CDR3 has 16 residues. Germline-derived CDR1 and CDR2 are SGHRS and YFSETQ. V was trimmed by 4 bases and J by 1 base, leaving 15 bases between them. The CDR3 region is CASSSELGPSYNEQFF. Written as DNA, the CDR3 is TGCGCCAGCAGCAGCGAACTAGGCCCTTCCTACAATGAGCAGTTCTTC.

With regard to this clone: Other DNA sequences in the same sample also yield this CDR3. In DNA, the CDR3 is TGCAGCGTTCAGGGATCCTACGAGCAGTACTTC. Encoded protein: CSVQGSYEQYF. The chain recombines TRBV29-1 with TRBJ2-7, with D tentatively TRBD1 (5 bases). Trimming left V 5 bases short and J 1 base short, with 6 bases between. This CDR3 contains 11 residues. CDR1 and CDR2 from the germline V gene are SQVTM and ANQGSEA.

J is TRBJ1-2 and V is TRBV5-6; 10 nucleotides line up with TRBD1. The J segment lost 4 bases and the V segment lost 1 base, leaving 4 bases of the junction unmatched. The length of the CDR3 is 15 residues. Germline CDR1 reads SGHDT; CDR2 reads YYEEEE. CDR3 sequence: CASSLRDRGIYGYTF. The CDR3 DNA reads as TGTGCCAGCAGCTTGCGGGACAGGGGTATCTATGGCTACACCTTC.

This clone showed up just once. The chain carries TRBV30 and TRBJ1-4; D remains ambiguous. V was trimmed by 0 bases and J by 7 bases, leaving 9 bases between them. Germline lookup yields CDR1 GTSNPN and CDR2 SVGIG (reference sequence). CDR3 length equals 13 residues. The CDR3 bases are TGTGCCTGGAGTGTTCGTCTAGGTGAAAAACTGTTTTTT. Translating gives CAWSVRLGEKLFF.

The chain recombines TRBV7-9 with TRBJ1-5; a possible D gene is TRBD1 (5 bases). Per germline, CDR1 SEHNR and CDR2 FQNEAQ (reference sequence). This CDR3 region has 11 residues. Trimming left V 5 bases short and J 11 bases short, with 10 bases between. CDR3 sequence (DNA): TGTGCCAGCAGCCAGGGTGACACCCAGCATTTT. This sequence encodes CASSQGDTQHF.

This clone was seen a single time. The rearrangement uses TRBV2 and TRBJ1-4, with D possibly being TRBD1 (5 bases). This CDR3 has 15 amino acids. V lost 4 bases and J lost 0, with 9 bases in between. CDR1 is SNHLY, CDR2 FYNNEI, per germline. The CDR3 loop reads CASSGDLTTNEKLFF. DNA of the CDR3: TGTGCCAGCAGTGGGGACTTAACAACTAATGAAAAACTGTTTTTT.

The chain recombines TRBV18 with TRBJ2-1; 8 nucleotides line up with TRBD2. Germline V gene data show CDR1 as KGHSH and CDR2 as LQKENI. V lost 6 bases and J lost 8; bases outside the gene matches: 12. This CDR3 is built from 15 residues. The CDR3 is CASSPGLERVDEQFF. The CDR3 coding sequence is TGTGCCAGCTCCCCGGGACTAGAGCGTGTGGATGAGCAGTTCTTC.

V gene TRBV6-2 or TRBV6-3 combines with J gene TRBJ2-5, with D tentatively TRBD1 (6 bases). In germline, CDR1 is MNHEY, CDR2 SVGEGT. The ends were cut back, 4 bases at V and 2 bases at J, with 14 bases in the middle. The CDR3 is made up of 15 amino acids. CDR3 region: CASSSWGPGQETQYF. CDR3 bases: TGTGCCAGCAGTTCCTGGGGGCCGGGTCAAGAGACCCAGTACTTC.

The CDR3 here is CASSLSGREYEQFF. CDR3 DNA: TGTGCCAGCAGCCTTAGCGGGAGGGAGTATGAGCAGTTCTTC. The chain joins TRBV9 to TRBJ2-1; 11 bases line up with TRBD2. Germline V gives CDR1 SGDLS, CDR2 YYNGEE. This CDR3 spans 14 amino acids. V lost 4 bases to trimming and J lost 8 bases; unmatched junction nucleotides: 5. Together with reference TRBV9 and TRBJ2-1, the CDR3 gives the full variable domain: DSGVTQTPKHLITATGQRVTLRCSPRSGDLSVYWYQQSLDQGLQFLIQYYNGEERAKGNILERFSAQQFPDLHSELNLSSLELGDSALYFCASSLSGREYEQFFGPGTRLTVL.

The CDR3 reads CATSRQTSYLTGELFF. CDR3 bases: TGTGCCACCAGCAGGCAGACTAGCTACCTCACCGGGGAGCTGTTTTTT. The chain is built from TRBV15 and TRBJ2-2; 7 bases are shared with TRBD2. CDR1 and CDR2 from the germline V gene are LNHNV and YYDKDF (reference sequence). The CDR3 runs to 16 residues. J was trimmed by 4 bases and V by 3 bases; bases with no gene match: 8.

V is TRBV2 and J is TRBJ2-5; 9 bases fit TRBD2. CDR3 length equals 13 residues. From germline, CDR1 is SNHLY and CDR2 FYNNEI. With V trimmed by 5 bases and J by 5 bases, 3 bases remained unmatched. The CDR3 here is CASSYSGSETQYF. The CDR3 nucleotides read TGTGCCAGCAGTTATAGCGGGAGCGAGACCCAGTACTTC.

The J gene is TRBJ2-3, the V gene TRBV3-1 (or the pseudogene TRBV3-2); 11 nucleotides line up with TRBD2. The CDR3 totals 16 residues. V lost 2 bases to trimming and J lost 4 bases; unmatched junction nucleotides: 5. Germline V gene sequence: CDR1 LGHDT, CDR2 YNNKEL (reference sequence). This CDR3 reads CASSQIAGGWADTQYF. In DNA, the CDR3 is TGTGCCAGCAGCCAAATAGCGGGAGGGTGGGCAGATACGCAGTATTTT.

V and J are TRBV21-1 and TRBJ1-1; TRBD1, the D gene given by the table, was not confirmed from the DNA. TRBV21-1 is marked as a pseudogene. The CDR3 totals 13 residues. In DNA form, the CDR3 reads TGTGCCAGCATATCGGGACAGGGGGCCGAAGCTTTCTTT. This codes for CASISGQGAEAFF.

This sequence joins TRBV9 and TRBJ2-3; 9 nucleotides align to TRBD2. V was clipped by 3 bases and J by 5 bases; unmatched bases: 4. Per the germline V gene, CDR1 is SGDLS and CDR2 is YYNGEE. The CDR3 extends over 14 amino acids. The CDR3 coding sequence is TGTGCCAGCAGCGCGACTAGCGGTAGAGATACGCAGTATTTT. This gives the protein CASSATSGRDTQYF.